This TCR beta chain was retrieved from a study of T cell repertoires in cytomegalovirus infection. The ends lost 3 bases at V and 1 base at J; junction bases unmatched: 7. Germline V CDR1 and CDR2: SGHTS, YDEGEE. The CDR3 loop spans 16 amino acids. A single record per CDR3 protein comes from TCRdb applying MiXCR to the reads. The sample shows around 350,000 distinct CDR3 sequences, approximately 18% of them seen only once. The chain joins TRBV5-8 to TRBJ2-5; 9 bases are shared with TRBD2. What was sequenced was PBMCs. The clonotype comes from a human donor in good health (CMV status not recorded). Some clones in this sample may be carry-over from other donors' samples. The CDR3 nucleotides read TGTGCCAGCAGCTCGAAACGACTAGCGGCCCAAGAGACCCAGTACTTC. Its protein is CASSSKRLAAQETQYF.